The clone carrying this TCR beta chain was seen at least ten times. Antigen unknown. The iRepertoire nested amplicon-rescue multiplex PCR amplified TCR alpha and beta CDR3s from RNA. TCRdb itself ran the multiplex PCR reads through MiXCR, one entry per CDR3 protein. Among more than 350,000 distinct CDR3 sequences listed, around 45% were seen once. This sample is part of a study of glioma-infiltrating T cells. V lost 5 bases and J lost 9; bases outside the gene matches: 7. The germline V gene encodes CDR1 MGHDK and CDR2 SYGVNS. This CDR3 contains 14 residues. Study findings and constraints: Only very few CDR3 sequences appeared in both tissue and blood.

The sample taken for sequencing was glioma tissue, nonneoplastic brain tissue, or PBMCs (not recorded which). The V and J genes are TRBV25-1 and TRBJ1-6, with TRBD1 matching over 7 bases. This receptor was identified in a human donor with low-grade glioma or glioblastoma, undergoing nonglioma brain surgery, or in good health (not recorded which). CDR3 sequence: CASSQGGLVSPLHF. In DNA, the CDR3 is TGTGCCAGCAGTCAAGGGGGCTTGGTTTCACCCCTCCACTTT.